Listed below are T cell receptor beta chains from one sample, sequenced in a study of T cell repertoires in cytomegalovirus infection. Their antigen targets remain unknown. Via MiXCR, TCRdb re-called the reads, giving one row per CDR3 protein. Of about 890,000 distinct CDR3 sequences listed, 31% are singletons. The material was cultured CD8+ T cells from PBMCs, obtained from culture after CMV antigen stimulation. These receptors all come from a human donor in good health (CMV status not recorded). Some clones in this sample may be carry-over from other donors' samples. Both conserved end residues are part of each CDR3. D genes are given only for firm matches. Some rows mark clone size as missing; the rest say once, few, many or name a class of expanded clone.

TRBV5-5	TRBJ2-7	NA	TRBD1	TGTGCCAGCAGCTATGAACCGGGACAGCGATCGTTCTCCTACGAGCAGTACTTC	CASSYEPGQRSFSYEQYF
TRBV7-9	TRBJ1-2	NA	NA	TGTGCCAGCAGCCAACCTGGGCAGGCCTCCTATGGCTACACCTTC	CASSQPGQASYGYTF
TRBV7-6	TRBJ2-3	few	TRBD1	TGTGCCAGCAGCAACCTTGACAGGGGGTTACGAGATACGCAGTATTTT	CASSNLDRGLRDTQYF
TRBV19	TRBJ2-7	NA	NA	TGTGCCAGTAGTATAGTCTCCTACGAGCAGTACTTC	CASSIVSYEQYF
TRBV12-3/TRBV12-4	TRBJ1-5	few	TRBD1	TGTGCCAGCAGTCCAGGGACAGGGGGGTACCAGCCCCAGCATTTT	CASSPGTGGYQPQHF
TRBV4-1	TRBJ2-3	few	NA	TGCGCCAGCAGCCAAGAGAGAGGGGGAATCACAGATACGCAGTATTTT	CASSQERGGITDTQYF
TRBV6-1	TRBJ2-1	NA	NA	TGTACATCAGGGGGACTTTACTACAATGAGCAGTTCTTC	CTSGGLYYNEQFF
TRBV6-5	TRBJ2-3	few	NA	TGTGCCAGCAGTTACTCAAAGAGGGTATTGTCAGATACGCAGTATTTT	CASSYSKRVLSDTQYF
TRBV19	TRBJ1-1	NA	NA	TGTGCCAGTACCCCGATGGCTCCCATTGAAGCTTTCTTT	CASTPMAPIEAFF
TRBV4-3	TRBJ1-5	NA	TRBD1	TGCGCCAGCAGCCAAGAGACAGGGTTTTACAATCAGCCCCAGCATTTT	CASSQETGFYNQPQHF
TRBV3-1	TRBJ2-1	once	NA	TGTGCCAGCAGCCAAGCAATCAGTGAGCAGTTCTTC	CASSQAISEQFF
TRBV28	TRBJ2-3	NA	TRBD1	TGTGCCAGCAGCCCGGACAGGGGGCATGACACAGATACGCAGTATTTT	CASSPDRGHDTDTQYF
TRBV27	TRBJ2-7	few	TRBD2	TGTGCCAGCAGGGGAGGGGAGTACTACGAGCAGTACTTC	CASRGGEYYEQYF
TRBV7-3	TRBJ1-1	NA	NA	TGTGCCAGCAGCTTAACGATGGGAGGGCGGAACACTGAAGCTTCCTTT	CASSLTMGGRNTEASF
TRBV7-2	TRBJ1-1	NA	NA	TGTGCCAGCAGCTTAGATTGGGGGGAAGCTTTCTTT	CASSLDWGEAFF
TRBV7-8	TRBJ1-2	NA	NA	TGTGCCAGCAGCTTAGCGTTTCGGACACAAATTAACTATGGCTACACCTTC	CASSLAFRTQINYGYTF
TRBV7-6	TRBJ1-4	few	NA	TGTGCCAGCAGCTTAAGCCAGGGGAGTGAAAAACTGTTTTTT	CASSLSQGSEKLFF
TRBV4-1	TRBJ1-3	few	NA	TGCGCCAGCAGCGGGTATTCAGGGGACGCTGGAAACACCATATATTTT	CASSGYSGDAGNTIYF
TRBV5-1	TRBJ2-2	few	NA	TGCGCCAGCGAGGATGTTCGGAACACCGGGGAGCTGTTTTTT	CASEDVRNTGELFF
TRBV7-6	TRBJ1-1	NA	NA	TGTGCCAGCAGCCCGGCCTTTGAGAACACTGAAGCTTTCTTT	CASSPAFENTEAFF
TRBV7-6	TRBJ2-2	few	NA	TGTGCTAGCAGCTTAGTGCGGGGGAACACCGGGGAGCTGTTTTTT	CASSLVRGNTGELFF
TRBV27	TRBJ2-2	few	NA	TGTGCCAGCAGTTTATTTCGCGGGCACGGGGAGCTGTTTTTT	CASSLFRGHGELFF
TRBV7-8	TRBJ2-2	large	NA	TGTGCCACCCTGGCGACGCCCCGGTGGGACACCGGGGAGCTGTTTTTT	CATLATPRWDTGELFF
TRBV10-2	TRBJ2-3	NA	NA	TGCGCCAGTTTCAGCGGGTCCCATTATTTT	CASFSGSHYF
TRBV20-1	TRBJ2-7	few	NA	TGCAGTGCTAAGCTAGCCGCATCCTTAGGCTCCTACGAGCAGTACTTC	CSAKLAASLGSYEQYF
TRBV10-3	TRBJ2-2	NA	NA	TGTGCCATCAGTGGGGACGGACACAACACCGGGGAGCTGTTTTTT	CAISGDGHNTGELFF
TRBV7-2	TRBJ1-4	many	NA	TGTGCCAGCAGTCCAACGCGTCCTGAAAAACTGTTTTTT	CASSPTRPEKLFF
TRBV14	TRBJ2-7	NA	TRBD1	TGTGCCAGCAGCCAACCGGGACAGGGGGACTACGAGCAGTACTTC	CASSQPGQGDYEQYF
TRBV10-3	TRBJ2-3	NA	NA	TGTGCCATCAGAACGGAGACACCACTGGATACGCAGTATTTT	CAIRTETPLDTQYF
TRBV28	TRBJ1-2	few	NA	TGTGCCAGCAGTGGAGTACGGGGAATTTATGGCTACACCTTC	CASSGVRGIYGYTF
TRBV5-4	TRBJ2-7	NA	NA	TGTGCCAGCAGCTTGGAGAGGGGCCGCTACGAGCAGTACTTC	CASSLERGRYEQYF
TRBV25-1	TRBJ2-5	few	NA	TGTGCCAGCAGCCGGGGGGCGGGTAGGGAGACCCAGTACTTC	CASSRGAGRETQYF
TRBV6-1	TRBJ1-1	many	NA	TGTGCCAGCAGTTGGGAGGGAACTGAAGCTTTCTTT	CASSWEGTEAFF
TRBV5-5	TRBJ2-7	NA	NA	TGTGCCAGCAGCACAAGGACGGACGCGCACTTC	CASSTRTDAHF
TRBV20-1	TRBJ2-1	NA	NA	TGCAGTGCCCTCCGGGCCAACTACAATGAGCAGTTCTTC	CSALRANYNEQFF
TRBV9	TRBJ1-1	NA	NA	TGTGCCAGCAGCCATATTCTGGGGCTCACTGAAGCTTTCTTT	CASSHILGLTEAFF
TRBV23-1	TRBJ2-3	few	TRBD1	TGCGCCAGCAGTTTGGGACAGGGGTGCACAGATACGCAGTATTTT	CASSLGQGCTDTQYF